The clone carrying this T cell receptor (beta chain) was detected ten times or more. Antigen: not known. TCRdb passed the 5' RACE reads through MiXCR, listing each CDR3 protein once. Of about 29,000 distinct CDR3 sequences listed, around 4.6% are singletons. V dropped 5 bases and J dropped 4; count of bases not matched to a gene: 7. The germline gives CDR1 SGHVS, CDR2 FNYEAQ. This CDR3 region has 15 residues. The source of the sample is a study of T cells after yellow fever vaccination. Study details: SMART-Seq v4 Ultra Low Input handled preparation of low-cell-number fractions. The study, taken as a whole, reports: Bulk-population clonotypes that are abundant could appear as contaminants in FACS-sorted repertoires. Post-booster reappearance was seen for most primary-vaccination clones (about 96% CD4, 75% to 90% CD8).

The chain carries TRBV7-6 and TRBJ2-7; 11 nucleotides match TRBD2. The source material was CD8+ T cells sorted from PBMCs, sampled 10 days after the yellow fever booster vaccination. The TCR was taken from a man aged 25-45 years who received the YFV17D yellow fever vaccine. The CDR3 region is CASSPTSGSGYEQYF. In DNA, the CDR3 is TGTGCCAGCAGCCCAACTAGCGGGAGTGGGTACGAGCAGTACTTC.